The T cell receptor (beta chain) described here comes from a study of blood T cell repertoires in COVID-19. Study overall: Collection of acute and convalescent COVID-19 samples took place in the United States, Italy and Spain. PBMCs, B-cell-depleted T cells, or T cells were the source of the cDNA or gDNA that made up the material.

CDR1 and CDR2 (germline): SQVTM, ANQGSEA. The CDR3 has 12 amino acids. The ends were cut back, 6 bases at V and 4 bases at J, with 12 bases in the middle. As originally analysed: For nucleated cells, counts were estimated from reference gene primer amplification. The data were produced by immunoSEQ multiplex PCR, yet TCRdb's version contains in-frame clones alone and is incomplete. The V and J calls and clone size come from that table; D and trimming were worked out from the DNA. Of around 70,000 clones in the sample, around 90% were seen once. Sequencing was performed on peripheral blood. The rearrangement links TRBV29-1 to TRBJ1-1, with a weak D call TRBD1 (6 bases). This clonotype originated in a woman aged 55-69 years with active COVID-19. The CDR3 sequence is CSVTGSFTEAFF. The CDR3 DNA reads TGCAGCGTAACAGGGTCTTTCACTGAAGCTTTCTTT.